This T cell receptor beta chain was identified in a study of blood T cell repertoires in COVID-19. About the study: Sites across the United States, Italy and Spain contributed samples from acute and convalescent COVID-19. T cells, B-cell-depleted T cells, or PBMCs provided the cDNA or gDNA that served as material.

The CDR3 loop spans 15 amino acids. Germline values: CDR1 KGHSH, CDR2 LQKENI. V shed 4 bases and J shed 0 bases, with 10 bases lying between them. Original methodology: Amplified reference gene primers provided the basis for estimating nucleated cell counts. The data were produced by immunoSEQ multiplex PCR, yet TCRdb's version contains in-frame clones alone and is incomplete. V and J calls and clone size come straight from that table; D and trimming were deduced from the DNA. The sample carries under 85,000 clones, 85% to 90% recorded once. This clonotype originated in a man aged 50 to 59 with acute or convalescent COVID-19. The specimen sequenced was peripheral blood. The chain recombines TRBV18 with TRBJ2-1; D might be TRBD2 (6 bases). The CDR3 region is CASSLVGSSYNEQFF. In DNA form, the CDR3 reads TGTGCCAGCTCACTTGTCGGGAGCTCCTACAATGAGCAGTTCTTC.